This T cell receptor beta chain was profiled in a study of tumor and adjacent non-tumor tissue in lung cancer. Background on the study: Some 3.9 million productive TCRbeta reads were obtained per sample on average. Study-wide points: Tumor repertoires had a smaller top 100 clone share than normal lung.

Three rounds of nested PCR, following a modified ARM-PCR protocol, produced the TCRbeta library. TCRdb reanalysed the multiplex PCR reads using MiXCR and keeps one entry per CDR3 protein. The repertoire holds fewer than 120,000 distinct CDR3 sequences, with nearly 85% as singletons. Germline V gives CDR1 SQVTM, CDR2 ANQGSEA. The length of the CDR3 is 14 residues. No cell sorting was done before RNA was extracted from the tissue. Newly diagnosed lung cancer patients had thoracic surgery in China, August–late 2014, without prior chemotherapy. To note about this clonotype: Its antigen is as yet unknown. Since a much larger clone is just one base distant, this may be a read error.

Material: lung tumor tissue. This chain uses TRBV29-1 with TRBJ2-1, with 10 positions matching TRBD2. The origin of this receptor is a man between 65 and 80 years old with non-small cell lung cancer. CDR3 in amino acids: CNALAGGRGNEQFF. In nucleotides, the CDR3 is TGCAACGCCTTAGCGGGGGGCCGGGGTAATGAGCAGTTCTTC.